The sequence of this T cell receptor beta chain was determined in a study of T cell responses to AZD1222 COVID-19 vaccine. Broader study findings: An increase in Spike-specific TCR breadth and depth was observed after two AZD1222 doses.

Assay: immunoSEQ multiplex PCR; the TCRdb copy retains only in-frame clones and omits some. The data hold about 97,000 clones, with around 89% observed a single time. Turning to this clone: The target antigen is unknown.

With 8 bases clipped from V and 6 bases from J, the junction kept 1 base outside the gene matches. From germline, CDR1 is SNHLY and CDR2 FYNNEI. This CDR3 is 12 amino acids long. This sequence originates from an adult in good health. Sequencing was performed on peripheral blood, taken on day 0 of AZD1222 vaccination. The chain combines TRBV2 with TRBJ2-2; the match to TRBD2 covers 9 bases. DNA for the CDR3: TGTGCCAGCCTAGCGGGACCCGGGGAGCTGTTTTTT. Encoded protein: CASLAGPGELFF.